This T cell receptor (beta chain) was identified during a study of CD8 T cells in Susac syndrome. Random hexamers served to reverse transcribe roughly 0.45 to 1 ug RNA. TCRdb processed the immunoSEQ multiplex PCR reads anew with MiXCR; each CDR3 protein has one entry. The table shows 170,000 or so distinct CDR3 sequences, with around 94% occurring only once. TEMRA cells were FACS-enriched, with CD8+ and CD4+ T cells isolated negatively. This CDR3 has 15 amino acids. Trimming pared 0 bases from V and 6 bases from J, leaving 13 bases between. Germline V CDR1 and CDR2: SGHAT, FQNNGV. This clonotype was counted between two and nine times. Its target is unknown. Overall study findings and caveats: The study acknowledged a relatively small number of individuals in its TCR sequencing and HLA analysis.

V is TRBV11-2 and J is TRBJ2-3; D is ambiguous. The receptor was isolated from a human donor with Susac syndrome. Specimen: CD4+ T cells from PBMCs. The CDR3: CASSLDLSESDTQYF. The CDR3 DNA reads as TGTGCCAGCAGCTTAGATCTATCGGAATCGGATACGCAGTATTTT.